Here is one TCR beta chain with its context. This record belongs to a study of blood T cell repertoires in COVID-19. Trimming removed 4 bases from V and 0 bases from J, with 12 bases in between. Germline CDR1 and CDR2: LGHDT and YNNKEL (reference sequence). The CDR3 contains 15 residues. Produced via immunoSEQ multiplex PCR; TCRdb's table is partial and in-frame only. The profile covers a few hundred thousand clones, with 70% to 90% appearing a single time and 4.4% taken by the ten largest. The sequencing sample was made of peripheral blood. This chain links TRBV3-1 (or the pseudogene TRBV3-2) with TRBJ2-5; D is ambiguous. The sequence was collected from a man between 45 and 60 years old with acute or convalescent COVID-19. DNA of the CDR3: TGTGCCAGCAGCCCCTTCCTCACGGACCAAGAGACCCAGTACTTC. Its protein product is CASSPFLTDQETQYF.